The T cell receptor (beta chain) under discussion was sequenced for a study of T cell responses to AZD1222 COVID-19 vaccine. CDR1 SGHVS and CDR2 FNYEAQ come from the germline V gene. This CDR3 comprises 15 residues. V shed 5 bases, J shed 8 bases, and the junction held 7 bases outside the gene matches. Some clones are missing from TCRdb's copy, which holds only in-frame ones; the method was immunoSEQ multiplex PCR. This sample carries 98,000 or so clones, over 80% of them seen once, and the ten largest clones take around 9%. The chain couples TRBV7-6 to TRBJ1-4; 11 bases line up with TRBD1. Sequencing used peripheral blood, obtained on day 0 of AZD1222 vaccination. The source is an adult in good health. CDR3 DNA: TGTGCCAGCAGCCCTGGACAGGGGGCTTTGGAAAAACTGTTTTTT. Encoded protein: CASSPGQGALEKLFF.